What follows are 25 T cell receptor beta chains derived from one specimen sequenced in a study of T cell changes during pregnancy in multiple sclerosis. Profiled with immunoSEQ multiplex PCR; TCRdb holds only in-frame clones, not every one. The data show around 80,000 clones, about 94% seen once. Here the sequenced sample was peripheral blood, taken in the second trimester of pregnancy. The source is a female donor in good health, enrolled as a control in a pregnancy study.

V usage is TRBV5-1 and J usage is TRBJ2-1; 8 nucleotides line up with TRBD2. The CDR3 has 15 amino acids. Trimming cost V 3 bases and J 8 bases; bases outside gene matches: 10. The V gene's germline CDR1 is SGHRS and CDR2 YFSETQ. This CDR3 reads CASSWSGTRGDEQFF. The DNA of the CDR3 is TGCGCCAGCAGCTGGTCCGGGACTAGGGGGGATGAGCAGTTCTTC.

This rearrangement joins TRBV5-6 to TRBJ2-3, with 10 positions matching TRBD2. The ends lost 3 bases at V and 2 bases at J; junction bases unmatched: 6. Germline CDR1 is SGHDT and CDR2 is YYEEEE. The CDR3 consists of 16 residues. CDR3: CASSSLAGEFTDTQYF. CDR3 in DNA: TGTGCCAGCAGCTCCCTAGCGGGAGAATTCACAGATACGCAGTATTTT.

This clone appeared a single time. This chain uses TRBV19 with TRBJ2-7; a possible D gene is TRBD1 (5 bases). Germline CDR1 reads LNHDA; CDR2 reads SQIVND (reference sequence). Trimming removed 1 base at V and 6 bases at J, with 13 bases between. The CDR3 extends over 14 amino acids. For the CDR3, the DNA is TGTGCCAGTAGTATAGTACCCAGGGCAGGCGAGCAGTACTTC. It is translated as CASSIVPRAGEQYF. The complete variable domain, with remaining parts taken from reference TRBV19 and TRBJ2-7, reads DGGITQSPKYLFRKEGQNVTLSCEQNLNHDAMYWYRQDPGQGLRLIYYSQIVNDFQKGDIAEGYSVSREKKESFPLTVTSAQKNPTAFYLCASSIVPRAGEQYFGPGTRLTVT.

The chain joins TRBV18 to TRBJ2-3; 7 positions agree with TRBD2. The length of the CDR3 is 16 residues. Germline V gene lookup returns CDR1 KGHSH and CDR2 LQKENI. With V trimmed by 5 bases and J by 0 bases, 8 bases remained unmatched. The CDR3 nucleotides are TGTGCCAGCTCATCCCTCAGGGAGGGGAGCACAGATACGCAGTATTTT. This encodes CASSSLREGSTDTQYF.

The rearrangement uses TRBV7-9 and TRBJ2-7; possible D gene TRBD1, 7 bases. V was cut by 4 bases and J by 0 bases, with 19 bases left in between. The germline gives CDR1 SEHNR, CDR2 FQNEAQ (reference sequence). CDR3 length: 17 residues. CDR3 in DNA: TGTGCCAGCAGCTCGGCGGGAAGGGGGACAGCCTCCTACGAGCAGTACTTC. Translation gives CASSSAGRGTASYEQYF.

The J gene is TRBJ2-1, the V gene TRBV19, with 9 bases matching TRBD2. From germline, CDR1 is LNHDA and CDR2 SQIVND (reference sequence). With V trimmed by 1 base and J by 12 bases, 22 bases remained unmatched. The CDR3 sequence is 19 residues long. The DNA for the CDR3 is TGTGCCAGTAGTATAGTCGACACCAGACTAGCGGCTCGGATTCCGGGGCAGTTCTTC. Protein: CASSIVDTRLAARIPGQFF.

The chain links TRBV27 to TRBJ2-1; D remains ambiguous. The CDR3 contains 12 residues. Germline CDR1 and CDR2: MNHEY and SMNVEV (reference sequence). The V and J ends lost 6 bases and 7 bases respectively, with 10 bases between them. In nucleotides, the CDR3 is TGTGCCAGCAGAAAATTCGGGAATGAGCAGTTCTTC. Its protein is CASRKFGNEQFF.

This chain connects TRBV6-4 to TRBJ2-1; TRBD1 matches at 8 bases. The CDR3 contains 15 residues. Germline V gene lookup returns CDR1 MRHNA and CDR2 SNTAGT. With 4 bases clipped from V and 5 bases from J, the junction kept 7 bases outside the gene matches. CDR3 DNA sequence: TGTGCCAGCAGTGGACAGGGGATCGGGCACAATGAGCAGTTCTTC. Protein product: CASSGQGIGHNEQFF.

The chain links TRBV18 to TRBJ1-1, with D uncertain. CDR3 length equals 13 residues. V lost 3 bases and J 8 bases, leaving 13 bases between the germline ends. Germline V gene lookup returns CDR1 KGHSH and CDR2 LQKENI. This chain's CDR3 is CASSPRETGEAFF. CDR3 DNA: TGTGCCAGCTCACCCCGGGAGACGGGCGAAGCTTTCTTT. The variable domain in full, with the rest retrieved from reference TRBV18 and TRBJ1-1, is NAGVMQNPRHLVRRRGQEARLRCSPMKGHSHVYWYRQLPEEGLKFMVYLQKENIIDESGMPKERFSAEFPKEGPSILRIQQVVRGDSAAYFCASSPRETGEAFFGQGTRLTVV.

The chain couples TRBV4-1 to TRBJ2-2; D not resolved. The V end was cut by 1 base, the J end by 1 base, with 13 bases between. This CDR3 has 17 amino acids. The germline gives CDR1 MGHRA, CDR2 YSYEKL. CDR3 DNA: TGCGCCAGCAGCCAAGCTTTAGTGGGCAGGAACACCGGGGAGCTGTTTTTT. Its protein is CASSQALVGRNTGELFF.

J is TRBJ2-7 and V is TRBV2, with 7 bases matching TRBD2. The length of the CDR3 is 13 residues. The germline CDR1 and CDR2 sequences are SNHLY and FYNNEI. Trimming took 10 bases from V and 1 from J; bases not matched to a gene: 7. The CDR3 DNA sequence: TGTGCCACCTCCGGGGGACTATCCTACGAGCAGTACTTC. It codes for CATSGGLSYEQYF. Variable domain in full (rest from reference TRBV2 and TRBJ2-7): EPEVTQTPSHQVTQMGQEVILRCVPISNHLYFYWYRQILGQKVEFLVSFYNNEISEKSEIFDDQFSVERPDGSNFTLKIRSTKLEDSAMYFCATSGGLSYEQYFGPGTRLTVT.

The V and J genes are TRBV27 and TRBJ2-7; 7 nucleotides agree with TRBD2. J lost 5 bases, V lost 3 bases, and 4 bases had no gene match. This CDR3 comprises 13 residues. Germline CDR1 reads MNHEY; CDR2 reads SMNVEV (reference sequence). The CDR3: CASSLAGANEQYF. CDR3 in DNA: TGTGCCAGCAGTTTGGCGGGAGCGAACGAGCAGTACTTC.

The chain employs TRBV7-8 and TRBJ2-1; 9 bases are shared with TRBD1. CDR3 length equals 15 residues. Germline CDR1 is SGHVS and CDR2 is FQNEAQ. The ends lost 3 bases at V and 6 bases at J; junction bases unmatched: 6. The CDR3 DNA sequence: TGTGCCAGCAGCTTTTATACAGGGGGCGGCAATGAGCAGTTCTTC. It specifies CASSFYTGGGNEQFF.

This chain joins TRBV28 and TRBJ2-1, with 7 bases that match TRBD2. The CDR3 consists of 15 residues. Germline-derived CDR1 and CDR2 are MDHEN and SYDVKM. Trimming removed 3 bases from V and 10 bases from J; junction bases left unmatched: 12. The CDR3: CASSFDLADSREQFF. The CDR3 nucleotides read TGTGCCAGCAGTTTTGATCTAGCGGATTCTAGGGAGCAGTTCTTC.

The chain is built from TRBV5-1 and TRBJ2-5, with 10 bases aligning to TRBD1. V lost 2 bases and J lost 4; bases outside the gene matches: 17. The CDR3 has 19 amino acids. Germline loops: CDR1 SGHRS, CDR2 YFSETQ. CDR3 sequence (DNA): TGCGCCAGCAGCTTCGCACGGGACAGGGGAGGCGGGAGCCGAGAGACCCAGTACTTC. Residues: CASSFARDRGGGSRETQYF.

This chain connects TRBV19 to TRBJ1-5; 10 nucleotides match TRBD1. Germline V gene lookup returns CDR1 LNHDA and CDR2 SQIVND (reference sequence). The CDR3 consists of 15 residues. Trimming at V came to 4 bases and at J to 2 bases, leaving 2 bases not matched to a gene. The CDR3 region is CASSRDRGGNQPQHF. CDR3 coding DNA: TGTGCCAGTAGTAGGGACAGGGGAGGCAATCAGCCCCAGCATTTT.

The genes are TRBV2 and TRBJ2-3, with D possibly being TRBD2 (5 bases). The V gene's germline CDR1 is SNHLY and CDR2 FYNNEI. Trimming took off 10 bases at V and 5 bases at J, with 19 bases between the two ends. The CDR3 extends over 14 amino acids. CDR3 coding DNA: TGTGCCACCTCGCGAGAGGGATTAGAAGATACGCAGTATTTT. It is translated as CATSREGLEDTQYF. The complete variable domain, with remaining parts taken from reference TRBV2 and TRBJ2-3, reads EPEVTQTPSHQVTQMGQEVILRCVPISNHLYFYWYRQILGQKVEFLVSFYNNEISEKSEIFDDQFSVERPDGSNFTLKIRSTKLEDSAMYFCATSREGLEDTQYFGPGTRLTVL.

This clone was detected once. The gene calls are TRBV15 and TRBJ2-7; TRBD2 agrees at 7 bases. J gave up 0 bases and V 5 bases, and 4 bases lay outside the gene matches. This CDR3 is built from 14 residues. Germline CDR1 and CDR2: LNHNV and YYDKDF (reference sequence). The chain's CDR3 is CATSGLADSYEQYF. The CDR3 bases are TGTGCCACCAGCGGGCTAGCGGACTCCTACGAGCAGTACTTC.

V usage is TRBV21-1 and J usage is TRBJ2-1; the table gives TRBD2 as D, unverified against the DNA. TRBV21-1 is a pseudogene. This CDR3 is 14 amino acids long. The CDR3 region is CASSLYGDHNEQFF. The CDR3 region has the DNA TGTGCCAGCAGCCTTTATGGAGACCACAATGAGCAGTTCTTC.

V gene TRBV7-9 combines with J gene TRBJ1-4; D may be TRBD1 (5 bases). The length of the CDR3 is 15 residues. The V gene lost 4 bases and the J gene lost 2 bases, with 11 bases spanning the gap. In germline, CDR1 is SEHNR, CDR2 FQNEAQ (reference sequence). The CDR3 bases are TGTGCCAGCAGCTCGACCTCAGGGACTAATGAAAAACTGTTTTTT. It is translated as CASSSTSGTNEKLFF.

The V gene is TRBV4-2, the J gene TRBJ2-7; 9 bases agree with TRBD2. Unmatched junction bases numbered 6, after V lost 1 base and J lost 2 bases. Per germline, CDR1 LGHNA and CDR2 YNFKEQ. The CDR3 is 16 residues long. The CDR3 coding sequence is TGTGCCAGCAGCCAAGGGGCGGGAGGGCCCACCTACGAGCAGTACTTC. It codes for CASSQGAGGPTYEQYF.

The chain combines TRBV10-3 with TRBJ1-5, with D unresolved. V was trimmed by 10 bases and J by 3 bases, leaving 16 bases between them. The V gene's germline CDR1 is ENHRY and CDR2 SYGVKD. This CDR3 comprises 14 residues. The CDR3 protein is CATEEFGYNQPQHF. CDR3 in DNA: TGTGCCACTGAGGAGTTCGGGTACAATCAGCCCCAGCATTTT.

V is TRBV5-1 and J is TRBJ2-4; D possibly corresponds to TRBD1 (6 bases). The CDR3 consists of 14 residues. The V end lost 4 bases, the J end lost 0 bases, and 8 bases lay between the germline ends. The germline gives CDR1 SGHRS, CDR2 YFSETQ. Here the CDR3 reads CASSEQGAKNIQYF. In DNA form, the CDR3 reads TGCGCCAGCAGCGAACAGGGAGCCAAAAACATTCAGTACTTC.

In nucleotides, the CDR3 is TGTGCCAGCAGACTAACACACTCTGGGGCCAACGTCCTGACTTTC. This gives the protein CASRLTHSGANVLTF. The chain employs TRBV28 and TRBJ2-6; D ambiguous. CDR1 MDHEN and CDR2 SYDVKM come from the germline V gene. With 6 bases removed from V and 0 bases from J, the gap between germline ends came to 9 bases. This CDR3 has 15 amino acids.

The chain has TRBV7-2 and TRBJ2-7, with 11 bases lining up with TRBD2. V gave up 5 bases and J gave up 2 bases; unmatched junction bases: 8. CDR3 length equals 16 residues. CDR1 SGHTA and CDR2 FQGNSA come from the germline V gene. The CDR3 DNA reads TGTGCCAGCAGCGCCAGACTAGCGGGAATCCCCTACGAGCAGTACTTC. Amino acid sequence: CASSARLAGIPYEQYF.